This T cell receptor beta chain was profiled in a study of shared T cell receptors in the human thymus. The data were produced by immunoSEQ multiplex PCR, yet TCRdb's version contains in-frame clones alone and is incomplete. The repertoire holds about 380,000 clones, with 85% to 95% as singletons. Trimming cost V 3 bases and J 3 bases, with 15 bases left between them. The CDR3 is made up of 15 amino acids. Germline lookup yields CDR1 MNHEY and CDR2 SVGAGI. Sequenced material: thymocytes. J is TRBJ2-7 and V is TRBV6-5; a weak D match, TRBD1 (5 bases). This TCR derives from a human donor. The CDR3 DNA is TGTGCCAGCAGTTATGACAGAGTGTTTCTCTACGAGCAGTACTTC. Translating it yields CASSYDRVFLYEQYF.